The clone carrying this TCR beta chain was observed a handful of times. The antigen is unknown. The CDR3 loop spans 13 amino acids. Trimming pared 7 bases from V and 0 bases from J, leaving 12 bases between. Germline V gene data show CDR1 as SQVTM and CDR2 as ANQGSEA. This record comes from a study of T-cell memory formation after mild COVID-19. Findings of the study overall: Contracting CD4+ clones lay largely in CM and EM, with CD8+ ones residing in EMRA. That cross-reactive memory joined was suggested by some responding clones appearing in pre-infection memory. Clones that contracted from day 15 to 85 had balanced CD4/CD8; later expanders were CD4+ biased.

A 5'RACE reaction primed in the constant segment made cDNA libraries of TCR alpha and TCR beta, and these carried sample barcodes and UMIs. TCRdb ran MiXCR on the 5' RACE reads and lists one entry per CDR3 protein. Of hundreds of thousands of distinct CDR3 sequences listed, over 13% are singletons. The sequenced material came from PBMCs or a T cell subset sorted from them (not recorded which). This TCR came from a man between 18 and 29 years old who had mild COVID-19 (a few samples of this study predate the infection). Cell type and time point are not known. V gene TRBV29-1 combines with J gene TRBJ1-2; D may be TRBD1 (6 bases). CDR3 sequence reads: CSAWTESNYGYTF. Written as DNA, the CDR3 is TGCAGCGCGTGGACAGAGTCTAACTATGGCTACACCTTC. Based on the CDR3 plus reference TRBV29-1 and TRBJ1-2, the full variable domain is SAVISQKPSRDICQRGTSLTIQCQVDSQVTMMFWYRQQPGQSLTLIATANQGSEATYESGFVIDKFPISRPNLTFSTLTVSNMSPEDSSIYLCSAWTESNYGYTFGSGTRLTVV.